These 8 T cell receptor beta chains came from one sample sequenced in a study of CD8 T cells in Susac syndrome. An input of about 0.5 to 1 ug of RNA was subjected to reverse transcription using random hexamers. TCRdb fed the immunoSEQ multiplex PCR reads into MiXCR, producing one record per CDR3 protein. Altogether 200,000 or so distinct CDR3 sequences are present, 90% to 95% being singletons, with the ten largest covering roughly 0.088%. The source material was CD4+ T cells from PBMCs. The source is a human donor with multiple sclerosis.

The chain joins TRBV27 to TRBJ1-5; 8 nucleotides match TRBD1. Germline V lookup: CDR1 MNHEY, CDR2 SMNVEV (reference sequence). This CDR3 is 15 amino acids long. V shed 5 bases and J 4 bases; nucleotides not matched to a gene: 7. The CDR3: CASSPDRANNQPQHF. Written as DNA, the CDR3 is TGTGCCAGCAGTCCGGACAGGGCAAATAATCAGCCCCAGCATTTT.

This rearrangement joins TRBV5-1 to TRBJ1-1; 8 nucleotides agree with TRBD1. The V gene end was trimmed by 3 bases and the J gene end by 4 bases; junction bases not matched to a gene: 11. The CDR3 spans 16 residues. From germline, CDR1 is SGHRS and CDR2 YFSETQ. DNA of the CDR3: TGCGCCAGCAGCTATAACAGGGGGTTACATGGCACTGAAGCTTTCTTT. It is translated as CASSYNRGLHGTEAFF.

V gene TRBV5-4 combines with J gene TRBJ2-5; D might be TRBD1 (6 bases). The CDR3 is 15 amino acids. Trimming left V 4 bases short and J 1 base short, with 14 bases between. Germline loops: CDR1 SGHNT, CDR2 YYREEE (reference sequence). CDR3 nucleotides: TGTGCCAGCAGCCGAGCCTTGACAGGCCAAGAGACCCAGTACTTC. It is translated as CASSRALTGQETQYF.

The V call is TRBV30, the J call TRBJ2-2, with D possibly being TRBD1 or TRBD2 (5 bases each). V lost 2 bases and J 3 bases, leaving 10 bases between the germline ends. Germline CDR1 reads GTSNPN; CDR2 reads SVGIG (reference sequence). The length of the CDR3 is 14 residues. CDR3 in DNA: TGTGCCTGGAGTTGGGGGAGTTACACCGGGGAGCTGTTTTTT. Protein: CAWSWGSYTGELFF.

This chain links TRBV24-1 with TRBJ2-3; D unresolved. The CDR3 has 13 residues. Germline CDR1 KGHDR, CDR2 SFDVKD. V dropped 3 bases and J dropped 0 bases, with 3 bases sitting between them. The CDR3 DNA sequence: TGTGCCACCAGTGATGCTAGCACAGATACGCAGTATTTT. As protein: CATSDASTDTQYF.

The genes are TRBV2 and TRBJ2-6; no firm D call. CDR1 and CDR2 (germline): SNHLY, FYNNEI. CDR3 size: 14 residues. With 7 bases removed from V and 0 bases from J, the gap between germline ends came to 7 bases. CDR3 in amino acids: CASKGGSGANVLTF. CDR3 DNA: TGTGCCAGCAAGGGCGGCTCTGGGGCCAACGTCCTGACTTTC.

V is TRBV5-4 and J is TRBJ1-6, with a possible D match to TRBD1 (5 bases). This CDR3 contains 14 residues. V was trimmed by 4 bases and J by 9 bases, leaving 14 bases between them. Germline-derived CDR1 and CDR2 are SGHNT and YYREEE (reference sequence). The CDR3 loop reads CASSRDGFFSPLHF. The CDR3 DNA sequence: TGTGCCAGCAGCAGGGACGGCTTCTTTTCACCCCTCCACTTT.

The J gene is TRBJ2-7, the V gene TRBV2; D uncertain. Trimming shortened V by 4 bases and J by 2 bases, and 12 bases separated the two germline ends. In germline, CDR1 is SNHLY, CDR2 FYNNEI. The CDR3 contains 14 residues. CDR3 region: CASSAGLLPYEQYF. CDR3 bases: TGTGCCAGCAGTGCCGGGCTACTCCCCTACGAGCAGTACTTC.